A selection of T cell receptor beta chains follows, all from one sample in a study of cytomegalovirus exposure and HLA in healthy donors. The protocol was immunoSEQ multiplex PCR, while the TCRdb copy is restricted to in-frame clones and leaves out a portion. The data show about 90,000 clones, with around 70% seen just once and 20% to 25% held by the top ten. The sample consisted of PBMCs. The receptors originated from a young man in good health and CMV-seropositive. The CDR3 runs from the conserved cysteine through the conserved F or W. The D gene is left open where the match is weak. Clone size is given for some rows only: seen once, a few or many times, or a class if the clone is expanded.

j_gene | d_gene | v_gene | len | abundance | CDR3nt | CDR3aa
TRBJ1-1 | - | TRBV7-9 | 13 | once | TGTGCCAGCAGCGTAGCAGGGGAGGCTGAAGCTTTCTTT | CASSVAGEAEAFF
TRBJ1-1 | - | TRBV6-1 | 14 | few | TGTGCCAGCAGTGAACCCCGGGTGAACACTGAAGCTTTCTTT | CASSEPRVNTEAFF
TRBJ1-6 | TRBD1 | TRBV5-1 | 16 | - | TGCGCCAGCAGCCCTCGGCCGGGACAGGGGAATTCACCCCTCCACTTT | CASSPRPGQGNSPLHF
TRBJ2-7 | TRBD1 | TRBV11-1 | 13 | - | TGTGCCAGCAGCTCGACAGGGACCTACGAGCAGTACTTC | CASSSTGTYEQYF
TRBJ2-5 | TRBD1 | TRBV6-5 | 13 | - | TGTGCCAGCAGTCGCGACAGGGAGGAGACCCAGTACTTC | CASSRDREETQYF
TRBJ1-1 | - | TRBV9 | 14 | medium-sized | TGTGCCAGCAGCGTAGCCCCAGGGAACACTGAAGCTTTCTTT | CASSVAPGNTEAFF
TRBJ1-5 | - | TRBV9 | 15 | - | TGTGCCAGCAGCGTAGGCGGCAGCTACAATCAGCCCCAGCATTTT | CASSVGGSYNQPQHF
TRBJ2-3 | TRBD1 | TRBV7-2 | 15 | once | TGTGCCAGCAGCTCGTCCGGGACAGGGCAAGATACGCAGTATTTT | CASSSSGTGQDTQYF
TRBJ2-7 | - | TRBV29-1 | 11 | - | TGCAGCGTTGAAAGGGGGGGTCCAGATGACTTC | CSVERGGPDDF
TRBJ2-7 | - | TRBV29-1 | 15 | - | TGCAGCGTTGGCGGCCTGGAGGGCCGCGACTACGAGCAGTACTTC | CSVGGLEGRDYEQYF
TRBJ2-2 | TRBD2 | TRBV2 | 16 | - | TGTGCCAGCAGTGAAGGGCTAGCGGGAGAGTTAGGGGAGCTGTTTTTT | CASSEGLAGELGELFF
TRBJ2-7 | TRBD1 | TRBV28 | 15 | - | TGTGCCAGCAGTTCGGGACAGGGGGCAACCTACGAGCAGTACTTC | CASSSGQGATYEQYF
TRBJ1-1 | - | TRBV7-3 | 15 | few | TGTGCCAGCAGCTTAAATGGGCAGCCGAACACTGAAGCTTTCTTT | CASSLNGQPNTEAFF
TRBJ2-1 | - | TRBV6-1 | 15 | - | TGTGCCAGCAGTGAAGTTGGGGGGAGTCAAAATGAGCAGTTCTTC | CASSEVGGSQNEQFF
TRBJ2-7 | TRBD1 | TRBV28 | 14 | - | TGTGCCAGCAGTTTAGAACAGGGGGCTCGCGAGCAGTACTTC | CASSLEQGAREQYF